This T cell receptor beta chain was captured by sequencing in a study of blood T cell repertoires in COVID-19. On the study more broadly: Acute and convalescent COVID-19 samples came from the United States, Italy and Spain.

The CDR3 is made up of 12 amino acids. Germline values: CDR1 MDHEN, CDR2 SYDVKM. Trimming took 5 bases from V and 3 from J, leaving 5 bases between them. Clones were sequenced by immunoSEQ multiplex PCR, and TCRdb holds only the in-frame ones, with some missing. The table records 30,000 to 50,000 clones, about 94% of them present only once. The sample consisted of peripheral blood. The TCR originated in a human donor with active COVID-19. The donor label of this sample is uncertain. The chain has TRBV28 and TRBJ1-5; D gene uncertain. The CDR3 is CASSPLNQPQHF. CDR3 nucleotide sequence: TGTGCCAGCAGTCCCCTCAATCAGCCCCAGCATTTT.